This T cell receptor (beta chain) derives from a study of CD8+CD57+ T cells in acquired aplastic anemia. Genomic DNA templated the TCR beta VDJ and CDR3 profiling. In TCRdb, the reads were re-called with MiXCR into one record per CDR3 protein. Seen here are some 150,000 distinct CDR3 sequences, about 70% observed once, and the top ten hold 40% to 55%. Individuals selected for sequencing had exhibited CD8+CD57+ cell expansion on flow cytometry. The TCR sequence derives from a human donor with aplastic anemia. Sequencing was done on a sample of sorted CD4+, CD8+, or CD8+CD57+ T cells (not recorded which) from PBMCs.

Written as DNA, the CDR3 is TGTGCCACCAGTGATTCCCACTTAAACACCGGGGAGCTGTTTTTT. Translation gives CATSDSHLNTGELFF. The V call is TRBV24-1, the J call TRBJ2-2; no clear D. V was clipped by 2 bases and J by 2 bases, with 8 bases between them. The CDR3 is made up of 15 amino acids. Germline-derived CDR1 and CDR2 are KGHDR and SFDVKD.